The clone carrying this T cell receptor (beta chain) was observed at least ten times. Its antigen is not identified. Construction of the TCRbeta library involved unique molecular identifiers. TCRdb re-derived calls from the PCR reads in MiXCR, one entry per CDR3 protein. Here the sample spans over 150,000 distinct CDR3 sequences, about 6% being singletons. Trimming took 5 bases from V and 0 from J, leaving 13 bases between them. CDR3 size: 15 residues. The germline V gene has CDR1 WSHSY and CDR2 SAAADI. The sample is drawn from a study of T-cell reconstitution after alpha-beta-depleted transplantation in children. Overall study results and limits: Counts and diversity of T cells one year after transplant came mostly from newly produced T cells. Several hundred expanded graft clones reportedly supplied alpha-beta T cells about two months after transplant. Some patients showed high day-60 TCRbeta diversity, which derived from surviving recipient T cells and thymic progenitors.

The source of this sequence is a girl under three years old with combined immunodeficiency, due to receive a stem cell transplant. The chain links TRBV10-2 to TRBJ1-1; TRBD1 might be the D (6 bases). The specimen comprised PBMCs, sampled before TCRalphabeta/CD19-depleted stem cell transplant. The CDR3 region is CASSNRQDLNTEAFF. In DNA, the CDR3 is TGCGCCAGCAGTAATAGACAGGACTTGAACACTGAAGCTTTCTTT.